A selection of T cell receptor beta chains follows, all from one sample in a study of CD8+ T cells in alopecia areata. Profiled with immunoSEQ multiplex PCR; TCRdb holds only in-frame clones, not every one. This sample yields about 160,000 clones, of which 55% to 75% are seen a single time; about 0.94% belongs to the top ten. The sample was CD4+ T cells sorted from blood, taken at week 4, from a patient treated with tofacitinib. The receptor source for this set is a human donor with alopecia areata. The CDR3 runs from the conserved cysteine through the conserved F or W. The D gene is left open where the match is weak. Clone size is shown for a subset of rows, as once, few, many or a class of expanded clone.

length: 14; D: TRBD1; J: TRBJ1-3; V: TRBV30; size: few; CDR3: CAWNRDSSGNTIYF; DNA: TGTGCCTGGAATAGGGACAGCTCTGGAAACACCATATATTTT
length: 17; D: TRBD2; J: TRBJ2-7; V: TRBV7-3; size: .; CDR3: CASSPKGPGTTCLEQYF; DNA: TGTGCCAGCAGCCCGAAAGGGCCCGGGACTACCTGCTTGGAGCAGTACTTC
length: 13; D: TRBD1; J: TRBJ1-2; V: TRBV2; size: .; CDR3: CASRRTGEHGYTF; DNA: TGTGCCAGCAGGCGGACAGGGGAACATGGCTACACCTTC
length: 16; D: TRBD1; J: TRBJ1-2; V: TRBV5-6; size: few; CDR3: CASRHRTGWNDYGYTF; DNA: TGTGCCAGCAGACACAGGACAGGGTGGAACGACTATGGCTACACCTTC
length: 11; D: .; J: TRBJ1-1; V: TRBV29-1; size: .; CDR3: CSVTVNTEAFF; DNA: TGCAGCGTTACAGTGAACACTGAAGCTTTCTTT
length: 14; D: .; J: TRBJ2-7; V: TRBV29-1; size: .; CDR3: CSAVGRGNPYEQYF; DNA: TGCAGCGCAGTAGGGAGGGGGAATCCCTACGAGCAGTACTTC
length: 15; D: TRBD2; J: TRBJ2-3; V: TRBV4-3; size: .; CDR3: CASSLFAGGPDTQYF; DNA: TGCGCCAGCAGCCTTTTTGCGGGGGGGCCTGATACGCAGTATTTT
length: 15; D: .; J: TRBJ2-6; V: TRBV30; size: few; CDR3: CAWSGEGAGANVLTF; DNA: TGTGCCTGGAGTGGGGAAGGTGCTGGGGCCAACGTCCTGACTTTC
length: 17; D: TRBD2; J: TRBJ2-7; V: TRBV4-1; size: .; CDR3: CASSHRTSGEFSYEQYF; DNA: TGCGCCAGCAGCCACAGGACTAGCGGGGAATTCTCCTACGAGCAGTACTTC
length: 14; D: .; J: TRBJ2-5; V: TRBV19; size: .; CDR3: CANLSPRLQETQYF; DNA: TGTGCCAATCTTTCCCCCCGCCTACAAGAGACCCAGTACTTC
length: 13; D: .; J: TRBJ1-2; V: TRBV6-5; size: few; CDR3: CASSGGRIYGYTF; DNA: TGTGCCAGCAGTGGGGGGCGGATCTATGGCTACACCTTC
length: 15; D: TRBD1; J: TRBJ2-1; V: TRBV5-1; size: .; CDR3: CASSLFIGTEYEQFF; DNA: TGCGCCAGCAGCTTGTTTATTGGGACAGAGTACGAGCAGTTCTTC
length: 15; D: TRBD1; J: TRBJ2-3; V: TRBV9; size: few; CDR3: CASSSRDRVTDTQYF; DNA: TGTGCCAGCAGCTCCCGGGACAGGGTCACAGATACGCAGTATTTT
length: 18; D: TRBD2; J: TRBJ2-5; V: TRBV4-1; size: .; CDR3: CASSPGGGAGGLQETQYF; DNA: TGCGCCAGCAGCCCCGGAGGAGGGGCGGGGGGGCTCCAAGAGACCCAGTACTTC
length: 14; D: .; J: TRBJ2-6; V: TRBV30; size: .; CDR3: CAWMRGDGANVLTF; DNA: TGTGCCTGGATGCGCGGGGATGGGGCCAACGTCCTGACTTTC
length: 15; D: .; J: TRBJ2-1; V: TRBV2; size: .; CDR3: CASSELVSTYNEQFF; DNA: TGTGCCAGCAGCGAACTAGTTTCCACCTACAATGAGCAGTTCTTC
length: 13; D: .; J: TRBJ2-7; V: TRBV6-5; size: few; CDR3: CASTPSVTYEQYF; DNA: TGTGCCAGCACCCCAAGCGTAACCTACGAGCAGTACTTC
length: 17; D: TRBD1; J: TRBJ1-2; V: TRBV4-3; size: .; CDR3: CASSQDYQKQGLHGYTF; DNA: TGCGCCAGCAGCCAAGATTATCAGAAACAGGGGCTACATGGCTACACCTTC
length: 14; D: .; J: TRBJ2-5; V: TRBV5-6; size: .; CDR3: CASSLVPPGETQYF; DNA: TGTGCCAGCAGCTTGGTTCCGCCAGGAGAGACCCAGTACTTC
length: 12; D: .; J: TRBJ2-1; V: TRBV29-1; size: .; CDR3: CSVEGGFNEQFF; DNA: TGCAGCGTTGAAGGTGGTTTCAATGAGCAGTTCTTC
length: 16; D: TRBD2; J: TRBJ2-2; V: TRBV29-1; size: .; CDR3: CSVLKPSGGSDGELFF; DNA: TGCAGCGTTCTTAAACCTAGCGGGGGGTCTGACGGGGAGCTGTTTTTT
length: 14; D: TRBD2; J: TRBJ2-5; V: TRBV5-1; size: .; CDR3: CASSPGTSEETQYF; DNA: TGCGCCAGCAGCCCGGGGACTAGCGAAGAGACCCAGTACTTC
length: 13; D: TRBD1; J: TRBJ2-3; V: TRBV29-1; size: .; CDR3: CSEGDSFTDTQYF; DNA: TGCAGCGAGGGGGACAGCTTCACAGATACGCAGTATTTT
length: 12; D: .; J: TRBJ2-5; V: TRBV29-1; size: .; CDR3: CSVEGYEETQYF; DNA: TGCAGCGTTGAGGGATATGAGGAGACCCAGTACTTC
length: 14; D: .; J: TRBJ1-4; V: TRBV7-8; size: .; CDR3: CASSLYGASEKLFF; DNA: TGTGCCAGCAGCTTGTACGGGGCGTCGGAAAAACTGTTTTTT
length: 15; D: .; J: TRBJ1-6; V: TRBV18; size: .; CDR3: CASSPLSSYNSPLHF; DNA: TGTGCCAGCTCACCCCTCAGCTCCTATAATTCACCCCTCCACTTT
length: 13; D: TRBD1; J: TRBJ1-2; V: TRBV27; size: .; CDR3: CASSLQGGYGYTF; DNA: TGTGCCAGCAGTCTACAGGGGGGATATGGCTACACCTTC
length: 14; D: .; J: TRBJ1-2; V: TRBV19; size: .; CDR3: CASSMSPNNYGYTF; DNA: TGTGCCAGTAGTATGTCCCCCAACAACTATGGCTACACCTTC
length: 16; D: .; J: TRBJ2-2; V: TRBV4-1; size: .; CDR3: CASSQDDRRLRRELFF; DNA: TGCGCCAGCAGCCAAGATGACAGGCGCCTGAGGAGGGAGCTGTTTTTT
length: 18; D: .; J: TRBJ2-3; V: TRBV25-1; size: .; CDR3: CASSLWGQGHRDADTQYF; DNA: TGTGCCAGCAGTTTATGGGGGCAGGGGCATCGTGACGCAGATACGCAGTATTTT
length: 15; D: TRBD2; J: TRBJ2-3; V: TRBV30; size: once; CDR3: CAWSRLAGATDTQYF; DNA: TGTGCCTGGTCCCGACTAGCGGGGGCCACAGATACGCAGTATTTT
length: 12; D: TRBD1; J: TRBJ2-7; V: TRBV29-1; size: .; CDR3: CSATGEEYEQYF; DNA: TGCAGCGCGACAGGGGAAGAGTACGAGCAGTACTTC
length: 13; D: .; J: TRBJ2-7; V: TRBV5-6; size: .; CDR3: CASSRGRSGEQYF; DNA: TGTGCCAGCAGTCGGGGCCGGTCGGGCGAGCAGTACTTC
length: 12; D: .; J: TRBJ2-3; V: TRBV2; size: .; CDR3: CASSEAWDTQYF; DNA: TGTGCCAGCAGTGAAGCATGGGATACGCAGTATTTT
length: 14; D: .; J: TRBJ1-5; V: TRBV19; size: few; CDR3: CASTAGYSNQPQHF; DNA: TGTGCCAGTACGGCAGGGTATAGCAATCAGCCCCAGCATTTT
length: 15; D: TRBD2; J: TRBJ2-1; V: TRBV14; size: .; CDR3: CASSQERGAYNEQFF; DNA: TGTGCCAGCAGCCAAGAGCGGGGGGCCTACAATGAGCAGTTCTTC
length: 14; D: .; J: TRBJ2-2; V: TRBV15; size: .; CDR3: CATSSRVNTGELFF; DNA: TGTGCCACCAGCAGCAGGGTGAACACCGGGGAGCTGTTTTTT
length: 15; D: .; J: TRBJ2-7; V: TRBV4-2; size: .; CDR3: CASSQETDLLYEQYF; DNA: TGTGCCAGCAGCCAAGAGACAGATTTGCTATACGAGCAGTACTTC
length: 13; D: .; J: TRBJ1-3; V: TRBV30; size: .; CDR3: CAWNFGLENTIYF; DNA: TGTGCCTGGAATTTTGGGCTGGAAAACACCATATATTTT
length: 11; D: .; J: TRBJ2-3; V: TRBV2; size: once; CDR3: CASSEAGLQYF; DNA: TGTGCCAGCAGTGAGGCAGGGTTGCAGTATTTT
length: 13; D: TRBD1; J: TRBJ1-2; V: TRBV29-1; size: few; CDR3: CSTGQGVDYGYTF; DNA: TGCAGCACGGGACAGGGGGTTGACTATGGCTACACCTTC
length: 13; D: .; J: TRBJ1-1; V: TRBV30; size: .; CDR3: CAWTRQGRTEAFF; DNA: TGTGCCTGGACTCGCCAGGGTCGCACTGAAGCTTTCTTT